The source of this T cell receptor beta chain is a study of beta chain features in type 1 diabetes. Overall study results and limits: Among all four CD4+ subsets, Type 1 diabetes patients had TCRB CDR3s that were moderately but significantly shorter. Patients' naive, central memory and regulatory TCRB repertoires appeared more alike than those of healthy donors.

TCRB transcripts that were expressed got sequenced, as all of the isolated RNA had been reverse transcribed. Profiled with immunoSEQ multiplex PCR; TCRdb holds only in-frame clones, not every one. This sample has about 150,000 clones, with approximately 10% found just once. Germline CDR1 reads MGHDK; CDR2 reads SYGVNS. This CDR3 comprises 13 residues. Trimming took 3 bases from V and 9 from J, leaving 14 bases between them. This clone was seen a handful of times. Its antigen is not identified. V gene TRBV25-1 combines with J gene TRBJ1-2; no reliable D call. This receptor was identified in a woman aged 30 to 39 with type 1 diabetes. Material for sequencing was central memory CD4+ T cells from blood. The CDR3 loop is CASSDSLTRRYTF. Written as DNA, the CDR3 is TGTGCCAGCAGTGATTCACTCACCAGGCGCTACACCTTC.